This T cell receptor (beta chain) was obtained from a study of T cells after yellow fever vaccination. Study results and limitations: Booster samples showed a return of most primary-vaccination clones (under 97% CD4, approximately 85% CD8). Some clonotypes, a small share, were shared between CD4 and CD8 compartments. By day 5 rather than day 15, the secondary response had peaked, though it was weaker.

Comment on this clonotype: The target antigen is unknown.

TCRdb reanalysed the 5' RACE reads using MiXCR and keeps one entry per CDR3 protein. The table has 200,000 to 300,000 distinct CDR3 sequences, 10% to 15% seen once; the top ten hold around 0.55%. Sequencing was performed on CD4+ T cells sorted from PBMCs, taken 45 days after the yellow fever booster vaccination. The sequence derives from a man aged 25-45 years who received the YFV17D yellow fever vaccine.

The CDR3 sequence: CSVPRDRVNTGELFF. The CDR3, as DNA: TGCAGCGTCCCCCGGGACAGGGTGAACACCGGGGAGCTGTTTTTT. The chain carries TRBV29-1 and TRBJ2-2; TRBD1 matches 9 bases. The ends lost 6 bases at V and 1 base at J; junction bases unmatched: 6. This CDR3 is 15 amino acids long. The germline CDR1 and CDR2 sequences are SQVTM and ANQGSEA.